What follows are 20 T cell receptor beta chains derived from one specimen sequenced in a study of post-analysis software for immune sequencing data. Libraries were made from TCR beta cDNA, and they carried unique molecular identifiers. One entry per CDR3 protein, called by TCRdb with MiXCR from the PCR reads. The sample yields 740,000 or so distinct CDR3 sequences, 53% seen once. General study results and limits: TRBV5-6, TRBV5-1 and TRBV20-1 were among 4 or 5 TRBV segments more frequent in patients than controls.

Antigens for these TCRs are unknown. The specimen sequenced was blood. These receptor sequences come from a girl aged 10-17 years with multiple sclerosis.

The rearrangement links TRBV7-9 to TRBJ2-5; D is uncertain. Germline V lookup: CDR1 SEHNR, CDR2 FQNEAQ (reference sequence). V dropped 1 base and J dropped 1 base, with 10 bases sitting between them. The CDR3 has 15 residues. CDR3 sequence: CASSLDAGFQETQYF. CDR3 nucleotide sequence: TGTGCCAGCAGCTTAGATGCCGGCTTCCAAGAGACCCAGTACTTC.

This clonotype was seen a single time. The gene calls are TRBV20-1 and TRBJ2-1; D remains unclear. Trimming took 8 bases from V and 9 from J, leaving 8 bases between them. This CDR3 has 9 residues. Germline V gene sequence: CDR1 DFQATT, CDR2 SNEGSKA (reference sequence). For the CDR3, the DNA is TGCAGTCCCCGTGGTGAGCAGTTCTTC. Its protein product is CSPRGEQFF.

V is TRBV20-1 and J is TRBJ1-5; D is perhaps TRBD1 (5 bases). The CDR3 length is 12 residues. Looked up from germline, CDR1 is DFQATT and CDR2 is SNEGSKA (reference sequence). V lost 6 bases, J lost 5 bases, and 11 bases lay in between. The DNA of the CDR3 is TGCAGTGCGCAGGGATTGGATCAGCCCCAGCATTTT. This codes for CSAQGLDQPQHF.

This clonotype was seen only a few times. The chain joins TRBV7-3 to TRBJ2-3; 7 nucleotides line up with TRBD2. The CDR3 consists of 17 residues. Germline CDR1 and CDR2: SGHTA and FQGTGA. V lost 1 base to trimming and J lost 2 bases; unmatched junction nucleotides: 9. The CDR3 DNA reads as TGTGCCAGCAGCTTAAACGGGGGGTCCCTTAACACAGATACGCAGTATTTT. Protein sequence: CASSLNGGSLNTDTQYF.

The chain recombines TRBV29-1 with TRBJ2-5; TRBD2 matches at 10 bases. V shed 4 bases, J shed 4 bases, and the junction held 3 bases outside the gene matches. CDR1 is SQVTM and CDR2 is ANQGSEA in the germline V gene. The CDR3 consists of 13 residues. The DNA for the CDR3 is TGCAGCGTTGGGACTAGCGGTAGAGAGACCCAGTACTTC. This encodes CSVGTSGRETQYF.

This clonotype was counted between two and nine times. The chain recombines TRBV5-4 with TRBJ2-7; 8 bases map to TRBD2. J lost 7 bases, V lost 3 bases, and 12 bases had no gene match. CDR1 and CDR2 from the germline V gene are SGHNT and YYREEE (reference sequence). This CDR3 comprises 15 residues. Here the CDR3 reads CASSSGLVDLGEQYF. As DNA, the CDR3 is TGTGCCAGCAGCTCGGGACTAGTGGATCTAGGGGAGCAGTACTTC.

This clonotype was detected a few times. This chain uses TRBV20-1 with TRBJ1-2, with D uncertain. Germline CDR1 reads DFQATT; CDR2 reads SNEGSKA (reference sequence). The V gene lost 5 bases and the J gene lost 0 bases, with 13 bases spanning the gap. The CDR3 sequence is 14 residues long. CDR3 in amino acids: CSASESWTNYGYTF. The CDR3 DNA is TGCAGTGCTTCCGAGTCTTGGACTAACTATGGCTACACCTTC.

This clonotype was recorded a few times. One end of the junction fails to match germline, which may point to a read error. The V gene is TRBV7-2, the J gene TRBJ2-7; tentative D call: TRBD1 (6 bases). The CDR3 totals 17 residues. Germline CDR1 reads SGHTA; CDR2 reads FQGNSA. This CDR3 is CASSLAPGQRIPYEQYF. In DNA, the CDR3 is TGTGCCAGCAGCCTAGCCCCCGGACAGAGAATTCCCTACGAGCAGTACTTC.

Here the CDR3 DNA reads TGCAGCGTTGAGGGACTGCTGGAGGAGACCCAGTACTTC. Translated, it gives CSVEGLLEETQYF. This chain links TRBV29-1 with TRBJ2-5; tentatively, D is TRBD2 (6 bases). This CDR3 is built from 13 residues. The germline gives CDR1 SQVTM, CDR2 ANQGSEA. Trimming removed 3 bases at V and 5 bases at J, with 13 bases between.

There are a few counts of this clonotype. J is TRBJ1-2 and V is TRBV20-1; 7 bases agree with TRBD1. This CDR3 comprises 12 residues. Trimming took 5 bases from V and 4 from J; bases not matched to a gene: 4. The germline CDR1 and CDR2 sequences are DFQATT and SNEGSKA (reference sequence). The CDR3 spells CSAEDRAYGYTF. CDR3 DNA sequence: TGCAGTGCTGAAGACAGGGCCTATGGCTACACCTTC.

V gene TRBV6-1 combines with J gene TRBJ2-1, with a possible D match to TRBD1 (5 bases). V lost 5 bases, J lost 3 bases, and 11 bases lay in between. The CDR3 covers 14 residues. From germline, CDR1 is MNHNS and CDR2 SASEGT. This chain's CDR3 is CASSPQGNYNEQFF. The DNA of the CDR3 is TGTGCCAGCAGTCCCCAGGGAAACTACAATGAGCAGTTCTTC.

This chain joins TRBV7-9 and TRBJ2-4; D unresolved. Near its end, the DNA agrees better with TRBJ2-7, so the J call may be wrong. CDR3 size: 14 residues. Germline values: CDR1 SEHNR, CDR2 FQNEAQ (reference sequence). The CDR3 region has the DNA TGTGCCAGCAGCTTATCCCAGGTAGGGAACGAGCAGTACTTC. This translates into CASSLSQVGNEQYF.

The chain recombines TRBV4-1 with TRBJ2-5, with 10 bases fitting TRBD2. The V and J ends lost 0 bases and 6 bases, in that order; junction bases with no gene match: 4. CDR1 and CDR2 (germline): MGHRA, YSYEKL. This CDR3 region has 15 residues. The CDR3 DNA follows: TGCGCCAGCAGCCAAGATTTAGCGGGGGGAAAGACCCAGTACTTC. It encodes CASSQDLAGGKTQYF.

This clonotype was counted ten times or more. The chain carries TRBV12-3 or TRBV12-4 and TRBJ2-1, with TRBD1 matching over 7 bases. Trimming took 4 bases from V and 3 from J; bases not matched to a gene: 0. The CDR3 extends over 13 amino acids. CDR3: CASSWDSYNEQFF. As DNA, the CDR3 is TGTGCCAGCAGTTGGGACAGCTACAATGAGCAGTTCTTC.

The V call is TRBV20-1, the J call TRBJ2-1; perhaps TRBD2 as D (6 bases). The V gene's germline CDR1 is DFQATT and CDR2 SNEGSKA (reference sequence). CDR3 length equals 12 residues. Trimming shortened V by 3 bases and J by 6 bases, and 9 bases separated the two germline ends. CDR3 sequence (DNA): TGCAGTGCTAGCTTTAGCGGCAATGAGCAGTTCTTC. It specifies CSASFSGNEQFF.

This clonotype was counted only a few times. The chain carries TRBV6-6 and TRBJ2-5; TRBD1 is a possible D gene (5 bases). The J call may be in error: the DNA end matches TRBJ2-7 better. This CDR3 has 13 residues. Germline assignment: CDR1 MNHNY and CDR2 SVGAGI (reference sequence). The CDR3 loop is CASSYSDSYEQYF. CDR3 coding DNA: TGTGCCAGCAGTTACTCTGACAGCTACGAGCAGTACTTC.

This clonotype was counted a few times. The chain couples TRBV6-4 to TRBJ2-3; no definite D call. Looked up from germline, CDR1 is MRHNA and CDR2 is SNTAGT. CDR3 size: 13 residues. V shed 4 bases and J shed 0 bases, with 5 bases lying between them. CDR3 coding DNA: TGTGCCAGCAGTGTCGAAAGCACAGATACGCAGTATTTT. It codes for CASSVESTDTQYF.

The J gene is TRBJ1-2, the V gene TRBV5-6, with unresolved D. The V and J ends lost 0 bases and 4 bases respectively, with 16 bases between them. From germline, CDR1 is SGHDT and CDR2 YYEEEE. The CDR3 runs 16 residues. CDR3 region: CASSLGLVGAGYGYTF. In DNA form, the CDR3 reads TGTGCCAGCAGCTTGGGGCTGGTTGGTGCTGGCTATGGCTACACCTTC.

This clonotype was observed a few times. This chain links TRBV12-3 or TRBV12-4 with TRBJ1-2; possibly TRBD1 for D (6 bases). The CDR3 totals 15 residues. Trimming left V 2 bases short and J 4 bases short, with 14 bases between. As DNA, the CDR3 is TGTGCCAGCAGTTTAAGGGGAGGGACATCCTATGGCTACACCTTC. It translates to CASSLRGGTSYGYTF.

This sequence joins TRBV25-1 and TRBJ1-6; 7 nucleotides agree with TRBD1. Germline trimming cut 4 bases from V and 9 bases from J; bases unmatched to any gene: 6. Germline V gives CDR1 MGHDK, CDR2 SYGVNS. CDR3 length: 14 amino acids. CDR3 sequence: CASSAPGGGSPLHF. The CDR3 bases are TGTGCCAGCAGTGCCCCAGGGGGAGGTTCACCCCTCCACTTT.